This T cell receptor (beta chain) was observed in a study of T-cell reconstitution after alpha-beta-depleted transplantation in children. This clonotype showed up just a few times. Preparing the TCRbeta library involved the use of unique molecular identifiers. In TCRdb, the PCR reads were re-called with MiXCR into one record per CDR3 protein. The table includes about 90,000 distinct CDR3 sequences, roughly 8.8% detected once. The receptor was derived from a human donor who donated a stem cell graft to a child with congenital amegakaryocytic thrombocytopenia. The material sequenced was PBMCs from the stem cell graft donor, taken from the stem cell graft.

DNA for the CDR3: TGTGCCAGCGTATCCTCCAGGACAGCGAACACCGGGGAGCTGTTTTTT. Residues: CASVSSRTANTGELFF. J is TRBJ2-2 and V is TRBV19; perhaps TRBD1 as D (6 bases). This CDR3 is built from 16 residues. Germline V gives CDR1 LNHDA, CDR2 SQIVND (reference sequence). V was cut by 9 bases and J by 0 bases, with 17 bases left in between.